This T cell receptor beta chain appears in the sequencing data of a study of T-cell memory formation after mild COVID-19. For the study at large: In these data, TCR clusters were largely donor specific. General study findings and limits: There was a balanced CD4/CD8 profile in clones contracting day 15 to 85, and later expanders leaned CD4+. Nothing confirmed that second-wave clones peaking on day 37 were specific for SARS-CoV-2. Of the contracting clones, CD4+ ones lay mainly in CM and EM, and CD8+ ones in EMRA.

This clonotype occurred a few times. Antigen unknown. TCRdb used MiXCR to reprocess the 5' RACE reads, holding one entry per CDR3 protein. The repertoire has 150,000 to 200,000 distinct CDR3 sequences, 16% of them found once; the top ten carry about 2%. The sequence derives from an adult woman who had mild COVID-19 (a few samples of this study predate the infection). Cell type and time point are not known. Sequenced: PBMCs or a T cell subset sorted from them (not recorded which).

Here the CDR3 DNA reads TGTGCCAGCAGTGACCCCGGACGGACCTATGGCTACACCTTC. Protein: CASSDPGRTYGYTF. V and J are TRBV25-1 and TRBJ1-2; D remains unclear. The CDR3 has 14 amino acids. Germline CDR1 is MGHDK and CDR2 is SYGVNS. Trimming took off 3 bases at V and 4 bases at J, with 12 bases between the two ends.